The 23 T cell receptor beta chains given below trace back to one sample, sequenced in a study of blood T cell repertoires in COVID-19 (dated by TCRdb to 2019 to 2021). Libraries were built with the immunoSEQ multiplex PCR assay. TCRdb re-hosts the immuneACCESS table, in-frame sequences only. Its copies lack some clones; in the studies checked, an unresolved V gene accounts for under half of them, and the cause for the rest is not known. In all, the sample holds 180,000 or so clones, and roughly 86% of those were seen once. The ten largest account for 2.5% of the sample. The sample comprised peripheral blood. These receptors were collected from a man in his forties with active or convalescent COVID-19.

The chain carries TRBV9 and TRBJ2-5; tentative D call: TRBD2 (6 bases). The V end lost 1 base, the J end lost 1 base, and 17 bases lay between the germline ends. Germline V gives CDR1 SGDLS, CDR2 YYNGEE. CDR3 length: 17 residues. The CDR3 DNA reads as TGTGCCAGCAGCGTATCCCCCCTTGGGCGGGGCCAAGAGACCCAGTACTTC. Its translation: CASSVSPLGRGQETQYF.

This clone has a count of ten or more. The chain combines TRBV20-1 with TRBJ1-1, with D perhaps matching TRBD1 (6 bases). The ends were cut back, 5 bases at V and 5 bases at J, with 9 bases in the middle. This CDR3 is built from 11 residues. The germline gives CDR1 DFQATT, CDR2 SNEGSKA (reference sequence). CDR3 amino acids: CSASGETEAFF. CDR3 DNA: TGCAGTGCTTCAGGGGAGACTGAAGCTTTCTTT.

The rearrangement links TRBV6-1 to TRBJ2-1, with 10 bases lining up with TRBD2. The CDR3 extends over 22 amino acids. From germline, CDR1 is MNHNS and CDR2 SASEGT. Trimming removed 0 bases from V and 0 bases from J; junction bases left unmatched: 17. CDR3 sequence (DNA): TGTGCCAGCAGTGAAGCGCTTCTTACCCGGCTAGCGGGGGTAAGCTCCTACAATGAGCAGTTCTTC. Translating it yields CASSEALLTRLAGVSSYNEQFF.

J is TRBJ2-5 and V is TRBV13, with 7 bases fitting TRBD1. The CDR3 is made up of 15 amino acids. J was trimmed by 2 bases and V by 5 bases; bases with no gene match: 8. CDR1 is PRHDT and CDR2 is FYEKMQ in the germline V gene (reference sequence). For the CDR3, the DNA is TGTGCCAGCAGCCCCGGGACAGCCCTACAAGAGACCCAGTACTTC. Protein product: CASSPGTALQETQYF.

This rearrangement joins TRBV5-4 to TRBJ2-3; 10 bases fit TRBD2. V was pared by 2 bases and J by 8 bases, with 14 bases of the junction left unmatched. The CDR3 totals 17 residues. Germline lookup yields CDR1 SGHNT and CDR2 YYREEE (reference sequence). CDR3 loop: CASSFEPLAGVQGTQYF. CDR3 in DNA: TGTGCCAGCAGCTTCGAGCCCCTAGCGGGGGTGCAGGGTACGCAGTATTTT.

This clone was counted once. The chain recombines TRBV28 with TRBJ2-1; 14 bases align to TRBD2. Germline CDR1 MDHEN, CDR2 SYDVKM. This CDR3 spans 16 amino acids. The junction had 10 bases not matched to a gene; V was cut back by 6 bases and J by 9 bases. The CDR3 sequence is CASSQPGLAGEREQFF. CDR3 nucleotide sequence: TGTGCCAGCAGCCAGCCGGGACTAGCGGGGGAACGTGAGCAGTTCTTC.

The rearrangement links TRBV6-1 to TRBJ1-5, with D possibly being TRBD1 (5 bases). V gave up 3 bases and J gave up 7 bases, with 10 bases separating them. Germline V gene lookup returns CDR1 MNHNS and CDR2 SASEGT. The CDR3 consists of 13 residues. The CDR3 coding sequence is TGTGCCAGCAGTGAGGGGCCCGACCAGCCCCAGCATTTT. Its protein is CASSEGPDQPQHF.

Here the CDR3 reads CASSQGRNTIYF. In DNA form, the CDR3 reads TGTGCCAGCAGCCAAGGGAGGAACACCATATATTTT. The chain employs TRBV14 and TRBJ1-3; no clear D gene. The V end lost 1 base, the J end lost 7 bases, and 5 bases lay between the germline ends. The germline gives CDR1 SGHDN, CDR2 FVKESK. The CDR3 is 12 amino acids.

The gene calls are TRBV28 and TRBJ2-5; 8 nucleotides line up with TRBD1. The CDR3 is 14 residues long. The J segment lost 3 bases and the V segment lost 5 bases, leaving 5 bases of the junction unmatched. The V gene's germline CDR1 is MDHEN and CDR2 SYDVKM. CDR3 nucleotide sequence: TGTGCCAGCAGTATCACAGGGGGAGAAGAGACCCAGTACTTC. Its protein product is CASSITGGEETQYF.

The V gene is TRBV2, the J gene TRBJ2-3, with 8 bases matching TRBD2. Trimming cost V 6 bases and J 0 bases; bases outside gene matches: 5. The germline V gene has CDR1 SNHLY and CDR2 FYNNEI. This CDR3 contains 15 residues. CDR3 nucleotides: TGTGCCAGCAGATCGGAGCGGGGGAGCACAGATACGCAGTATTTT. Translated, it gives CASRSERGSTDTQYF.

In this sample, this clone turned up a few times. The rearrangement links TRBV10-3 to TRBJ1-2; TRBD1 is a possible D gene (5 bases). CDR1 and CDR2 (germline): ENHRY, SYGVKD. V lost 3 bases to trimming and J lost 1 base, with 9 bases between them. The CDR3 extends over 14 amino acids. The CDR3 loop is CAISDRAYNYGYTF. The CDR3 bases are TGTGCCATCAGTGACAGGGCATATAACTATGGCTACACCTTC.

The chain is built from TRBV2 and TRBJ1-2; D gene ambiguous. The CDR3 spans 13 residues. Trimming removed 7 bases from V and 6 bases from J, with 15 bases in between. Germline V CDR1 and CDR2: SNHLY, FYNNEI. The CDR3 spells CASNVGRDDGYTF. CDR3 coding DNA: TGTGCCAGCAACGTGGGCAGAGACGATGGCTACACCTTC.

This chain links TRBV5-6 with TRBJ1-1; no firm D call. The CDR3 contains 14 residues. Germline CDR1 SGHDT, CDR2 YYEEEE. V was cut by 4 bases and J by 8 bases, with 18 bases left in between. The chain's CDR3 is CASSPIGLTEEAFF. DNA for the CDR3: TGTGCCAGCAGCCCAATTGGGCTCACCGAGGAAGCTTTCTTT.

This clone was seen only a few times. V usage is TRBV5-1 and J usage is TRBJ2-7; tentative D call: TRBD1 (5 bases). Germline-derived CDR1 and CDR2 are SGHRS and YFSETQ. The CDR3 sequence is 13 residues long. Trimming removed 1 base at V and 3 bases at J, with 8 bases between. CDR3 coding DNA: TGCGCCAGCAGCTTGACAGGCGACTACGAGCAGTACTTC. Translating it yields CASSLTGDYEQYF.

The V gene is TRBV2, the J gene TRBJ2-3; 11 bases map to TRBD2. V shed 1 base and J 5 bases; nucleotides not matched to a gene: 8. This CDR3 comprises 17 residues. Germline loops: CDR1 SNHLY, CDR2 FYNNEI. The CDR3, as DNA: TGTGCCAGCAGTGAAGGCGCACTAGCGGGGGTTAAAGATACGCAGTATTTT. Translating gives CASSEGALAGVKDTQYF.

The gene calls are TRBV27 and TRBJ1-6; D is undetermined. The CDR3 has 16 residues. Germline CDR1 reads MNHEY; CDR2 reads SMNVEV (reference sequence). V was trimmed by 2 bases and J by 3 bases, leaving 11 bases between them. The CDR3 DNA reads TGTGCCAGCAGTTTAGAGGGCCAGATCTATAATTCACCCCTCCACTTT. It is translated as CASSLEGQIYNSPLHF.

In this sample, this clone turned up once. DNA of the CDR3: TGTGCCAGTTCCAATCCATCTAGCGGGGGGTTCACAGATACGCAGTATTTT. This translates into CASSNPSSGGFTDTQYF. This chain uses TRBV19 with TRBJ2-3; TRBD2 matches at 11 bases. CDR3 size: 17 residues. V shed 8 bases, J shed 2 bases, and the junction held 12 bases outside the gene matches. Germline CDR1 LNHDA, CDR2 SQIVND (reference sequence).

The gene calls are TRBV4-1 and TRBJ1-1; perhaps TRBD1 as D (6 bases). The CDR3 is 15 residues long. Trimming took 0 bases from V and 2 from J, leaving 10 bases between them. Germline V gives CDR1 MGHRA, CDR2 YSYEKL. This chain's CDR3 is CASSQDAGTNTEAFF. The CDR3 coding sequence is TGCGCCAGCAGCCAAGATGCAGGGACAAACACTGAAGCTTTCTTT.

Comment on this clone: This same CDR3 is encoded by further DNA sequences in the sample. V and J are TRBV6-5 and TRBJ2-7; TRBD1 might be the D (6 bases). The germline V gene encodes CDR1 MNHEY and CDR2 SVGAGI. The CDR3 covers 12 residues. The ends were cut back, 7 bases at V and 3 bases at J, with 10 bases in the middle. The CDR3 DNA follows: TGTGCCAGCACTTCACAGGGCTACGAGCAGTACTTC. It yields the protein CASTSQGYEQYF.

The chain has TRBV3-1 (or the pseudogene TRBV3-2) and TRBJ1-2; the D is unclear. Trimming left V 2 bases short and J 8 bases short, with 15 bases between. This CDR3 is 14 amino acids long. Per the germline V gene, CDR1 is LGHDT and CDR2 is YNNKEL (reference sequence). The CDR3 sequence: CASSQLFEGGGYTF. Written as DNA, the CDR3 is TGTGCCAGCAGCCAATTGTTCGAGGGAGGAGGCTACACCTTC.

The chain couples TRBV5-8 to TRBJ1-3; TRBD1 might be the D (6 bases). The CDR3 extends over 15 amino acids. Trimming took off 3 bases at V and 4 bases at J, with 14 bases between the two ends. The germline gives CDR1 SGHTS, CDR2 YDEGEE. In DNA, the CDR3 is TGTGCCAGCAGCTCCTACAGGGCTCAAGGAAACACCATATATTTT. The encoded protein is CASSSYRAQGNTIYF.

CDR3 loop: CASSPSPGLNTEAFF. DNA of the CDR3: TGTGCCAGCAGCCCGTCCCCGGGGTTGAACACTGAAGCTTTCTTT. The gene calls are TRBV5-6 and TRBJ1-1, with no clear D. The CDR3 is made up of 15 amino acids. The germline V gene encodes CDR1 SGHDT and CDR2 YYEEEE. Trimming removed 4 bases at V and 0 bases at J, with 13 bases between. The complete variable domain, with remaining parts taken from reference TRBV5-6 and TRBJ1-1, reads DAGVTQSPTHLIKTRGQQVTLRCSPKSGHDTVSWYQQALGQGPQFIFQYYEEEERQRGNFPDRFSGHQFPNYSSELNVNALLLGDSALYLCASSPSPGLNTEAFFGQGTRLTVV.

The rearrangement uses TRBV3-1 (or the pseudogene TRBV3-2) and TRBJ2-7, with 12 positions matching TRBD2. Germline CDR1 and CDR2: LGHDT and YNNKEL (reference sequence). V shed 4 bases and J 4 bases; nucleotides not matched to a gene: 5. This CDR3 comprises 15 residues. CDR3 nucleotides: TGTGCCAGCAGCCCCGGACTAGCGGGGAGTTACGAGCAGTACTTC. It is translated as CASSPGLAGSYEQYF.